This T cell receptor (beta chain) was obtained from a study of blood T cell repertoires in COVID-19. On the study more broadly: Some COVID-19 samples were acute and others convalescent; all came from the United States, Italy and Spain.

Losses at the gene ends were 1 base for V and 2 bases for J; bases not matched to a gene: 2. CDR1 and CDR2 (germline): MGHRA, YSYEKL. The CDR3 has 15 residues. Only one count was recorded for this clone. Different DNA sequences within this sample yield the same CDR3. Repertoires were generated with immunoSEQ multiplex PCR, while TCRdb's copy carries only in-frame clones and drops some. The sample comprises over 600,000 clones, 75% to 90% of which are singletons, and under 0.3% rests with the top ten. The source is a woman under 30 with acute or convalescent COVID-19. The sample taken for sequencing was peripheral blood. V is TRBV4-1 and J is TRBJ2-3; TRBD2 matches 8 bases. The DNA for the CDR3 is TGCGCCAGCAGCCAAGTAGCGGGGTCCACAGATACGCAGTATTTT. Translating it yields CASSQVAGSTDTQYF.